This T cell receptor beta chain was recorded in a study of blood T cells in healthy people across ages. Findings and caveats of the study: Aged donors had fewer naive CD4+ cells and lower diversity than long-lived donors.

Primed by a sample-barcoded 5' primer and a J-beta primer mix, a second PCR proceeded for about 6 to 12 cycles. All cDNA molecules were each tagged by a template-switch adaptor with 12 random nucleotides. TCRdb re-analysed the 5' RACE reads in MiXCR, keeping a single row per CDR3 protein. The sample records 1.5 million to 2 million distinct CDR3 sequences, roughly two fifths being singletons. Of note for this clonotype: Antigen specificity is unknown.

Trimming left V 2 bases short and J 5 bases short, with 10 bases between. The CDR3 runs 13 residues. From germline, CDR1 is MGHRA and CDR2 YSYEKL. The sample was blood. The chain combines TRBV4-1 with TRBJ2-7, with no clear D. The clonotype was recovered from a human donor in good health. CDR3 region: CASSQSSSHEQYF. Written as DNA, the CDR3 is TGCGCCAGCAGCCAATCGAGTTCCCACGAGCAGTACTTC.